This T cell receptor beta chain was obtained from a study of shared clonotypes between healthy human individuals. Running of the assay took place at deep level. Only in-frame clones appear in the TCRdb table, and some are missing; sequencing was by immunoSEQ multiplex PCR. Found here are under 2,500,000 clones, around 95% of them singletons; the top ten hold approximately 0.13%. For this clone: Its antigen is as yet unknown.

General study findings and limits: Larger estimated richness was generally recorded for naive subsets relative to memory subsets.

Division of CD4+ cells produced a CD45RA+ naive subset and a CD45RA-negative memory subset. The germline V gene encodes CDR1 MNHEY and CDR2 SVGAGI. Trimming left V 6 bases short and J 7 bases short, with 16 bases between. CDR3 length: 14 residues. The sequenced sample was naive CD4+ T cells sorted from blood. Sample subset: CD45RA+ positively selected. The source is a man between 18 and 35 years old in good health. This chain links TRBV6-5 with TRBJ2-1, with D perhaps TRBD1 or TRBD2 (6 bases each). In nucleotides, the CDR3 is TGTGCCAGCAGAAGAGGGGGGAGTCAGAATGAGCAGTTCTTC. It translates to CASRRGGSQNEQFF.